These 22 T cell receptor beta chains originate from one sample sequenced in a study of blood T cells in healthy people across ages. Then a second PCR, running roughly 7 to 11 cycles, was carried out with a sample-barcoded 5' primer and a J-beta primer mix. Via MiXCR, TCRdb re-called the 5' RACE reads, giving one row per CDR3 protein. The data hold hundreds of thousands of distinct CDR3 sequences, with 45% to 60% observed a single time. Sequenced material: blood. The receptors were gathered from a woman of 80 years or more in good health.

This chain connects TRBV5-6 to TRBJ1-6; a possible D gene is TRBD1 (5 bases). The CDR3 sequence is 15 residues long. Trimming took 1 base from V and 7 from J, leaving 12 bases between them. Germline-derived CDR1 and CDR2 are SGHDT and YYEEEE. The CDR3 DNA reads as TGTGCCAGCAGCTTGAGAGGGGTGGGAAATTCACCCCTCCACTTT. Amino acid sequence: CASSLRGVGNSPLHF.

The chain links TRBV28 to TRBJ1-4; no clear D. Germline V lookup: CDR1 MDHEN, CDR2 SYDVKM. V was trimmed by 3 bases and J by 8 bases, leaving 13 bases between them. The CDR3 is 14 residues long. DNA for the CDR3: TGTGCCAGCAGTTTCGCCGACGTAGGGGAAAAACTGTTTTTT. This translates into CASSFADVGEKLFF.

The chain is built from TRBV7-6 and TRBJ2-3, with TRBD2 matching over 11 bases. From germline, CDR1 is SGHVS and CDR2 FNYEAQ. The CDR3 is 16 residues long. J was trimmed by 6 bases and V by 6 bases; bases with no gene match: 11. CDR3: CASSYTSGGLGDTQYF. DNA of the CDR3: TGTGCCAGCAGTTACACTAGCGGGGGCCTTGGGGATACGCAGTATTTT.

This clonotype was counted between two and nine times. The chain is built from TRBV20-1 and TRBJ2-1; D possibly corresponds to TRBD2 (6 bases). Trimming shortened V by 2 bases and J by 1 base, and 12 bases separated the two germline ends. Germline CDR1 reads DFQATT; CDR2 reads SNEGSKA (reference sequence). This CDR3 comprises 15 residues. CDR3: CSARLKGLSYNEQFF. The CDR3 bases are TGCAGTGCTAGATTGAAGGGACTTTCCTACAATGAGCAGTTCTTC.

This chain connects TRBV15 to TRBJ2-5; either TRBD1 or TRBD2 may supply D (7 bases each). V lost 0 bases and J 5 bases, leaving 19 bases between the germline ends. This CDR3 is built from 17 residues. Germline V gene lookup returns CDR1 LNHNV and CDR2 YYDKDF (reference sequence). The CDR3 DNA sequence: TGTGCCACCAGCAGAGATCTAGCGGACAGGAGTGCGGAGACCCAGTACTTC. It codes for CATSRDLADRSAETQYF.

V and J are TRBV25-1 and TRBJ2-1, with D possibly matching TRBD2 (6 bases). V gave up 2 bases and J gave up 3 bases, with 17 bases separating them. The CDR3 spans 17 residues. The germline CDR1 and CDR2 sequences are MGHDK and SYGVNS. The CDR3 sequence is CASSETSPTRIYNEQFF. The CDR3 coding sequence is TGTGCCAGCAGTGAAACTAGCCCCACTAGGATCTACAATGAGCAGTTCTTC.

As for this clonotype: Possible read error: a much larger clone is one base away. CDR3 sequence: CASSEAGRGDEQFF. DNA of the CDR3: TGTGCCAGCAGTGAAGCAGGACGGGGGGATGAGCAGTTCTTC. J is TRBJ2-1 and V is TRBV6-1; 7 bases align to TRBD2. V dropped 0 bases and J dropped 8; count of bases not matched to a gene: 4. Germline-derived CDR1 and CDR2 are MNHNS and SASEGT. There are 14 residues in the CDR3.

This clonotype is deemed medium-sized. The rearrangement links TRBV25-1 to TRBJ2-7; 8 bases line up with TRBD1. The CDR3 sequence is 14 residues long. J was trimmed by 1 base and V by 7 bases; bases with no gene match: 6. In germline, CDR1 is MGHDK, CDR2 SYGVNS. CDR3: CASIPDRASYEQYF. The DNA for the CDR3 is TGTGCCAGCATTCCGGACAGGGCGTCCTACGAGCAGTACTTC.

This clonotype was counted ten times or more. V usage is TRBV6-6 and J usage is TRBJ2-1, with TRBD1 matching 12 bases. The V segment lost 4 bases and the J segment 9 bases; nucleotides outside the gene matches: 7. Germline CDR1 MNHNY, CDR2 SVGAGI (reference sequence). This CDR3 spans 15 amino acids. CDR3 sequence reads: CASSSGTGGFTEQFF. CDR3 bases: TGTGCCAGCAGTTCCGGGACAGGGGGCTTCACTGAGCAGTTCTTC.

The chain uses TRBV6-5 and TRBJ1-2; 8 nucleotides line up with TRBD1. J was trimmed by 2 bases and V by 2 bases; bases with no gene match: 16. This CDR3 is 19 amino acids long. The germline CDR1 and CDR2 sequences are MNHEY and SVGAGI. The CDR3: CASSYLGEDREGTNYGYTF. The CDR3 bases are TGTGCCAGCAGTTACCTGGGCGAGGACAGGGAGGGTACGAACTATGGCTACACCTTC.

This clonotype occurred many times. A much larger clone is a single base away; this may be a read error. The gene calls are TRBV7-2 and TRBJ2-1, with D perhaps assigned TRBD1 or TRBD2 (5 bases each). The CDR3 extends over 13 amino acids. V lost 5 bases and J 5 bases, leaving 10 bases between the germline ends. Per the germline V gene, CDR1 is SGHTA and CDR2 is FQGNSA. CDR3 residues: CASSMGPNNEQFF. The CDR3 coding sequence is TGTGCCAGCAGCATGGGACCAAACAATGAGCAGTTCTTC. Drawing the rest from reference TRBV7-2 and TRBJ2-1, the complete variable domain is GAGVSQSPSNKVTEKGKDVELRCDPISGHTALYWYRQSLGQGLEFLIYFQGNSAPDKSGLPSDRFSAERTGGSVSTLTIQRTQQEDSAVYLCASSMGPNNEQFFGPGTRLTVL.

The chain has TRBV12-3 or TRBV12-4 and TRBJ1-1; D not certain. Trimming removed 6 bases at V and 6 bases at J, with 17 bases between. This CDR3 comprises 14 residues. The CDR3 DNA is TGTGCCAGCAGCAGAGCCTGGGTTCGGGCTGAAGCTTTCTTT. Amino acids: CASSRAWVRAEAFF.

Remarks on this clonotype: Compared with germline, one end of the junction differs, possibly owing to a read error. V gene TRBV12-3 or TRBV12-4 combines with J gene TRBJ2-2; D is perhaps TRBD2 (5 bases). The CDR3 is 16 residues long. The CDR3 loop is CASSPELAQNTRELFF. The CDR3 nucleotides read TGTGCCAGCAGTCCCGAGCTAGCTCAGAACACCAGGGAGCTGTTTTTT.

This clonotype was picked up a small number of times. A much larger clone lies a single base off, so this may be a read error. The rearrangement links TRBV5-1 to TRBJ2-1, with TRBD2 matching 7 bases. There are 15 residues in the CDR3. Germline CDR1 reads SGHRS; CDR2 reads YFSETQ. Trimming at V came to 4 bases and at J to 4 bases, leaving 8 bases not matched to a gene. The CDR3 region is CASSPGRAGYNEQFF. DNA for the CDR3: TGCGCCAGCAGCCCGGGACGAGCGGGGTACAATGAGCAGTTCTTC. The entire variable domain, with the rest obtained from reference TRBV5-1 and TRBJ2-1, is as follows: KAGVTQTPRYLIKTRGQQVTLSCSPISGHRSVSWYQQTPGQGLQFLFEYFSETQRNKGNFPGRFSGRQFSNSRSEMNVSTLELGDSALYLCASSPGRAGYNEQFFGPGTRLTVL.

In its sample, this clonotype was seen many times. The chain's CDR3 is CASSLYPNRASGANVLTF. The CDR3, as DNA: TGCGCCAGCAGCTTGTACCCCAACAGGGCCTCTGGGGCCAACGTCCTGACTTTC. This rearrangement joins TRBV5-1 to TRBJ2-6; D possibly corresponds to TRBD1 (6 bases). The germline CDR1 and CDR2 sequences are SGHRS and YFSETQ. V lost 1 base and J lost 0, with 14 bases in between. CDR3 length: 18 residues.

This clonotype was seen repeatedly, ten times or more. The rearrangement uses TRBV5-6 and TRBJ2-1, with D unresolved. CDR1 and CDR2 from the germline V gene are SGHDT and YYEEEE. V lost 3 bases to trimming and J lost 7 bases, with 11 bases between them. The CDR3 runs 13 residues. The CDR3 region is CASSSLLINEQFF. Here the CDR3 DNA reads TGTGCCAGCAGCTCTCTCCTTATTAATGAGCAGTTCTTC.

CDR3 sequence (DNA): TGCAGTGCTCCGTTGAGCGCCAGCACAGATACGCAGTATTTT. Protein sequence: CSAPLSASTDTQYF. The V gene is TRBV20-1, the J gene TRBJ2-3, with unresolved D. The CDR3 is 14 amino acids. Germline CDR1 DFQATT, CDR2 SNEGSKA (reference sequence). Trimming removed 5 bases at V and 0 bases at J, with 12 bases between.

This clonotype appeared a few times. The CDR3 sequence is CASSLTLTSSSYEQYF. In nucleotides, the CDR3 is TGCGCCAGCAGCTTAACCTTGACTAGCAGCTCCTACGAGCAGTACTTC. This sequence joins TRBV5-1 and TRBJ2-7; 7 bases map to TRBD2. The CDR3 length is 16 residues. Germline V gives CDR1 SGHRS, CDR2 YFSETQ. Losses at the gene ends were 2 bases for V and 0 bases for J; bases not matched to a gene: 8.

The CDR3 bases are TGTGCCAGCAGCCAACCGGGACAGTATAATTCACCCCTCCACTTT. Its protein product is CASSQPGQYNSPLHF. V is TRBV5-5 and J is TRBJ1-6; 7 nucleotides line up with TRBD1. Germline V gives CDR1 SGHKS, CDR2 YYEKEE (reference sequence). The V and J ends lost 4 bases and 4 bases, in that order; junction bases with no gene match: 5. This CDR3 has 15 residues.

The chain links TRBV25-1 to TRBJ1-2, with TRBD1 matching 7 bases. Germline trimming cut 6 bases from V and 2 bases from J; bases unmatched to any gene: 6. CDR3 length: 14 amino acids. Looked up from germline, CDR1 is MGHDK and CDR2 is SYGVNS. The CDR3 DNA follows: TGTGCCAGCAGCCGGACAGGCGGAAACTATGGCTACACCTTC. This sequence encodes CASSRTGGNYGYTF.

This clonotype was seen ten or more times. The rearrangement uses TRBV20-1 and TRBJ2-5; D may be TRBD2 (6 bases). The ends were cut back, 1 base at V and 8 bases at J, with 17 bases in the middle. Germline lookup yields CDR1 DFQATT and CDR2 SNEGSKA (reference sequence). The CDR3 is made up of 14 amino acids. The CDR3 DNA sequence: TGCAGTGCTAGAGTGGGGACTGGGGCGGGAACCCAGTACTTC. This encodes CSARVGTGAGTQYF.

The chain links TRBV20-1 to TRBJ2-7; 7 bases align to TRBD1. CDR1 DFQATT and CDR2 SNEGSKA come from the germline V gene (reference sequence). This CDR3 comprises 13 residues. V shed 4 bases, J shed 7 bases, and the junction held 10 bases outside the gene matches. CDR3 sequence: CSAIQGYHNEQYF. The CDR3 DNA sequence: TGCAGTGCTATACAGGGGTACCACAATGAGCAGTACTTC.